A single sample is the source of the 23 T cell receptor beta chains below, sequenced in a study of T cell repertoires in cytomegalovirus infection. TCRdb ran MiXCR on the reads and lists one entry per CDR3 protein. This table has 150,000 or so distinct CDR3 sequences, around 32% appearing once. No antigens are known for them. Sequencing was performed on CD8+ T cells from cultured PBMCs, taken from culture after CMV antigen stimulation. The source of these receptors is a human donor in good health (CMV status not recorded). Some clones in this sample may be carry-over from other donors' samples.

V and J are TRBV19 and TRBJ1-1; D might be TRBD1 (5 bases). Germline CDR1 is LNHDA and CDR2 is SQIVND (reference sequence). Trimming took 5 bases from V and 6 from J, leaving 10 bases between them. CDR3 length: 12 residues. The CDR3 region is CASSWGAAEAFF. The CDR3 nucleotides are TGTGCCAGTAGTTGGGGCGCGGCTGAAGCTTTCTTT.

This clonotype was detected ten times or more. The chain has TRBV28 and TRBJ1-6; D unclear. Germline CDR1 reads MDHEN; CDR2 reads SYDVKM. There are 12 residues in the CDR3. V lost 7 bases and J lost 9, with 10 bases in between. As DNA, the CDR3 is TGTGCCAGCACCCAGAAGGTTTCACCCCTCCACTTT. This gives the protein CASTQKVSPLHF.

This clonotype was counted a few times. This chain joins TRBV12-3 or TRBV12-4 and TRBJ2-3, with 11 positions matching TRBD2. V trimming: 5 bases; J trimming: 2 bases; junction bases outside the gene matches: 15. The CDR3 extends over 19 amino acids. CDR3 residues: CASSGLLAGGAEFTDTQYF. Written as DNA, the CDR3 is TGTGCCAGCAGTGGCCTCCTAGCGGGGGGCGCCGAATTCACAGATACGCAGTATTTT.

The chain is built from TRBV28 and TRBJ1-5; tentatively, D is TRBD1 (6 bases). CDR1 and CDR2 (germline): MDHEN, SYDVKM. CDR3 length equals 14 residues. V lost 5 bases and J lost 6, with 14 bases in between. The CDR3 DNA reads TGTGCCAGCAGTACAGGGTGGGGCGGTCAGCCCCAGCATTTT. It specifies CASSTGWGGQPQHF.

This chain joins TRBV5-6 and TRBJ1-3; no firm D call. Trimming took 3 bases from V and 0 from J, leaving 13 bases between them. The germline V gene has CDR1 SGHDT and CDR2 YYEEEE. The length of the CDR3 is 16 residues. DNA for the CDR3: TGTGCCAGCAGCTCCCCCGGCAGGACCTCTGGAAACACCATATATTTT. This codes for CASSSPGRTSGNTIYF.

This clonotype was detected ten times or more. The V gene is TRBV12-3 or TRBV12-4, the J gene TRBJ1-1, with no clear D. V lost 1 base, J lost 4 bases, and 7 bases lay in between. This CDR3 has 13 amino acids. CDR3 sequence reads: CASSLGGSTEAFF. In DNA, the CDR3 is TGTGCCAGCAGTTTAGGAGGGTCCACTGAAGCTTTCTTT.

This clonotype was seen ten or more times. The chain recombines TRBV2 with TRBJ1-2, with D possibly TRBD1 on 5 matching bases. Trimming cost V 3 bases and J 8 bases, with 13 bases left between them. Germline CDR1 is SNHLY and CDR2 is FYNNEI. The CDR3 sequence is 13 residues long. The CDR3 region has the DNA TGTGCCAGCAGTGACGGGACTAGGGACGGCTACACCTTC. Translated, it gives CASSDGTRDGYTF.

This clonotype has only a few counts. The chain couples TRBV3-1 to TRBJ2-7; 7 bases are shared with TRBD2. J gave up 4 bases and V 1 base, and 1 base lay outside the gene matches. CDR3 length: 13 residues. The germline gives CDR1 LGHDT, CDR2 YNNKEL (reference sequence). The CDR3 coding sequence is TGTGCCAGCAGCCAAGCGGGGGGTTACGAGCAGTACTTC. Translation gives CASSQAGGYEQYF.

The chain combines TRBV6-8 with TRBJ2-1, with D perhaps matching TRBD1 (7 bases). The germline CDR1 and CDR2 sequences are MNHGY and SAAAGT. CDR3 length: 15 amino acids. Trimming removed 4 bases from V and 4 bases from J, with 14 bases in between. The CDR3 region is CASSFDRAGYNEQFF. CDR3 coding DNA: TGTGCCAGCAGTTTTGACAGGGCGGGGTACAATGAGCAGTTCTTC.

The V and J genes are TRBV2 and TRBJ2-7, with 7 bases matching TRBD1. The ends lost 7 bases at V and 4 bases at J; junction bases unmatched: 7. Germline CDR1 reads SNHLY; CDR2 reads FYNNEI. CDR3 size: 13 residues. The CDR3 coding sequence is TGTGCCAGCACAAACAGGGGAAGTTACGAGCAGTACTTC. It specifies CASTNRGSYEQYF.

This clonotype was seen more than once but under ten times. The DNA for the CDR3 is TGTGCCAGTAGTCCCCATCGGGGGGAGGACACAGATACGCAGTATTTT. Protein product: CASSPHRGEDTDTQYF. The rearrangement joins TRBV19 to TRBJ2-3, with 7 bases identical to TRBD2. CDR1 is LNHDA and CDR2 is SQIVND in the germline V gene (reference sequence). This CDR3 contains 16 residues. The V gene end was trimmed by 5 bases and the J gene end by 2 bases; junction bases not matched to a gene: 10.

The J gene is TRBJ2-7, the V gene TRBV11-2, with D perhaps matching TRBD1 (5 bases). V lost 4 bases, J lost 3 bases, and 16 bases lay in between. This CDR3 is 15 amino acids long. Germline V gene sequence: CDR1 SGHAT, CDR2 FQNNGV. Here the CDR3 reads CASSSPRTPFYEQYF. CDR3 DNA sequence: TGTGCCAGCAGCTCGCCCCGGACACCCTTCTACGAGCAGTACTTC.

The rearrangement uses TRBV28 and TRBJ1-1, with D tentatively TRBD1 (6 bases). This CDR3 has 14 residues. Germline V gene data show CDR1 as MDHEN and CDR2 as SYDVKM. Trimming cost V 4 bases and J 5 bases, with 14 bases left between them. The CDR3: CASSWGGAETEAFF. The CDR3 DNA reads as TGTGCCAGCAGTTGGGGGGGGGCTGAAACTGAAGCTTTCTTT.

This clonotype was seen many times. The CDR3, as DNA: TGTGCCAGCAGCTGGGAACCAACCTACGAGCAGTACTTC. This gives the protein CASSWEPTYEQYF. The chain has TRBV7-2 and TRBJ2-7; D remains unclear. The CDR3 loop spans 13 amino acids. From germline, CDR1 is SGHTA and CDR2 FQGNSA. V shed 4 bases and J shed 2 bases, with 9 bases lying between them.

V gene TRBV9 combines with J gene TRBJ2-1; no clear D gene. Germline CDR1 reads SGDLS; CDR2 reads YYNGEE. The CDR3 contains 15 residues. Trimming pared 3 bases from V and 0 bases from J, leaving 10 bases between. Written as DNA, the CDR3 is TGTGCCAGCAGCGGACGAGATAGCTCCTACAATGAGCAGTTCTTC. Protein sequence: CASSGRDSSYNEQFF.

In its sample, this clonotype was seen a few times. The chain carries TRBV7-3 and TRBJ2-3; the match to TRBD2 covers 15 bases. In germline, CDR1 is SGHTA, CDR2 FQGTGA. Losses at the gene ends were 3 bases for V and 6 bases for J; bases not matched to a gene: 1. This CDR3 contains 15 residues. The CDR3 DNA follows: TGTGCCAGCAGCTTGGGACTAGCGGGGGGCGATACGCAGTATTTT. Its translation: CASSLGLAGGDTQYF.

This clonotype was counted ten times or more. The chain couples TRBV12-5 to TRBJ2-3; 7 nucleotides agree with TRBD1. After removal of 5 bases from V and 0 bases from J, the junction contained 2 bases not matched to a gene. Germline CDR1 LGHNT, CDR2 FRNRAP. The CDR3 totals 14 residues. The CDR3 nucleotides read TGTGCTAGTGGTGTGGGACAGAGCACAGATACGCAGTATTTT. Residues: CASGVGQSTDTQYF.

This clonotype was found a few times. The CDR3 coding sequence is TGCAGCGTTGAAGGGGGGACAGCCGAAGCTTTCTTT. Protein: CSVEGGTAEAFF. This chain joins TRBV29-1 and TRBJ1-1; 7 positions match TRBD1. V lost 1 base and J lost 8; bases outside the gene matches: 4. Germline values: CDR1 SQVTM, CDR2 ANQGSEA. The CDR3 length is 12 residues.

This clonotype has a handful of counts. The genes are TRBV27 and TRBJ1-4; D gene unclear. The ends were cut back, 6 bases at V and 8 bases at J, with 13 bases in the middle. This CDR3 is built from 13 residues. In germline, CDR1 is MNHEY, CDR2 SMNVEV (reference sequence). The DNA for the CDR3 is TGTGCCAGCAGCATAGAGCGGGAGGAAAAACTGTTTTTT. It translates to CASSIEREEKLFF.

The chain joins TRBV19 to TRBJ2-2, with D uncertain. Germline V lookup: CDR1 LNHDA, CDR2 SQIVND (reference sequence). This CDR3 spans 14 amino acids. V dropped 3 bases and J dropped 1 base, with 6 bases sitting between them. CDR3 sequence: CASSIVGNTGELFF. The CDR3 bases are TGTGCCAGTAGTATCGTAGGGAACACCGGGGAGCTGTTTTTT.

Only a few counts were recorded for this clonotype. The rearrangement links TRBV7-8 to TRBJ2-1; 10 bases match TRBD1. J gave up 5 bases and V 4 bases, and 8 bases lay outside the gene matches. Germline values: CDR1 SGHVS, CDR2 FQNEAQ. The CDR3 length is 16 residues. The CDR3 here is CASSWAGQGVNNEQFF. In DNA, the CDR3 is TGTGCCAGCAGCTGGGCCGGACAGGGGGTCAACAATGAGCAGTTCTTC.

The CDR3 DNA reads as TGCGCCAGCAAACCGGGGAGCTCCTACAATGAGCAGTTCTTC. Its protein product is CASKPGSSYNEQFF. The gene calls are TRBV5-1 and TRBJ2-1; D possibly corresponds to TRBD2 (5 bases). The germline V and J ends were trimmed by 6 bases and 0 bases, with 10 bases remaining between them. The CDR3 loop spans 14 amino acids. CDR1 is SGHRS and CDR2 is YFSETQ in the germline V gene.

The rearrangement joins TRBV4-2 to TRBJ2-1; the D is unclear. The CDR3 totals 14 residues. The V gene's germline CDR1 is LGHNA and CDR2 YNFKEQ. The V end was cut by 0 bases, the J end by 4 bases, with 7 bases between. The CDR3: CASSQERQYNEQFF. CDR3 coding DNA: TGTGCCAGCAGCCAAGAGCGACAATACAATGAGCAGTTCTTC.